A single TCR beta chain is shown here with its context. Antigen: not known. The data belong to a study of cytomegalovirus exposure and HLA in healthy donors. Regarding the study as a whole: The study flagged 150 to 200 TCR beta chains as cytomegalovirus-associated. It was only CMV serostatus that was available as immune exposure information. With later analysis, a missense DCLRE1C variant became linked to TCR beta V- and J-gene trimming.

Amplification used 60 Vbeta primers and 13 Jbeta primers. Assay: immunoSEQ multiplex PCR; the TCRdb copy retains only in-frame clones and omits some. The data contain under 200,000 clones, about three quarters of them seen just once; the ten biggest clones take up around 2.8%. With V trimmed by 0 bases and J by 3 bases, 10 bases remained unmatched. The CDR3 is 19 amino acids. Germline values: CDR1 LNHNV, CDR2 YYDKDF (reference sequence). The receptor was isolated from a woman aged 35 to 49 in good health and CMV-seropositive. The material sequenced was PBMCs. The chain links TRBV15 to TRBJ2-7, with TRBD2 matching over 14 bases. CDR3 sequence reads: CATSREELGLAGVGYEQYF. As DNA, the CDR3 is TGTGCCACCAGCAGAGAAGAGCTGGGACTAGCGGGAGTTGGCTACGAGCAGTACTTC.